Each of the 6 T cell receptor beta chains below was sequenced from the same sample in a study of T cell responses to AZD1222 COVID-19 vaccine. Assay: immunoSEQ multiplex PCR; the TCRdb copy retains only in-frame clones and omits some. The sample holds approximately 100,000 clones; less than 95% are singletons and the top ten take approximately 5%. The sample was peripheral blood, taken 28 days after the second AZD1222 dose. Receptors originate from an adult who received the AZD1222 COVID-19 vaccine.

This clone was detected only once. V and J are TRBV20-1 and TRBJ2-5; a weak D match, TRBD2 (5 bases). V was shortened by 8 bases and J by 5 bases, with 12 bases between the two germline ends. The CDR3 runs 11 residues. Germline values: CDR1 DFQATT, CDR2 SNEGSKA (reference sequence). This CDR3 is CSPALAETQYF. The CDR3 DNA reads as TGCAGTCCAGCCTTAGCGGAGACCCAGTACTTC.

The rearrangement uses TRBV29-1 and TRBJ1-2; D might be TRBD1 (6 bases). CDR3 length equals 14 residues. Trimming stripped 1 base from V and 5 bases from J, with 14 bases between. CDR1 is SQVTM, CDR2 ANQGSEA, per germline. CDR3 region: CSVEVETGKYGYTF. DNA for the CDR3: TGCAGCGTTGAAGTAGAGACAGGAAAGTATGGCTACACCTTC. The full variable domain, with the rest looked up from reference TRBV29-1 and TRBJ1-2, is SAVISQKPSRDICQRGTSLTIQCQVDSQVTMMFWYRQQPGQSLTLIATANQGSEATYESGFVIDKFPISRPNLTFSTLTVSNMSPEDSSIYLCSVEVETGKYGYTFGSGTRLTVV.

This chain links TRBV5-8 with TRBJ1-1, with 8 bases lining up with TRBD1. Germline V gene sequence: CDR1 SGHTS, CDR2 YDEGEE. CDR3 size: 15 residues. The V and J ends lost 4 bases and 1 base, in that order; junction bases with no gene match: 6. CDR3 sequence (DNA): TGTGCCAGCAGCGGGGGACAGGCGAAGAACACTGAAGCTTTCTTT. This codes for CASSGGQAKNTEAFF.

The genes are TRBV7-2 and TRBJ1-2; D unresolved. Germline CDR1 is SGHTA and CDR2 is FQGNSA. The CDR3 extends over 14 amino acids. Between the trimmed V and J ends, which lost 4 bases and 2 bases, there was a span of 11 bases. The CDR3 loop reads CASSSSPGNYGYTF. CDR3 DNA: TGTGCCAGCAGCTCATCTCCGGGGAACTATGGCTACACCTTC.

The chain carries TRBV19 and TRBJ1-1; 7 bases agree with TRBD1. Germline assignment: CDR1 LNHDA and CDR2 SQIVND (reference sequence). V was clipped by 1 base and J by 1 base; unmatched bases: 3. The CDR3 runs to 15 residues. The CDR3 loop reads CASSIGGTANTEAFF. The CDR3 region has the DNA TGTGCCAGTAGTATAGGAGGGACAGCGAACACTGAAGCTTTCTTT.

This clone came up once. The chain couples TRBV7-2 to TRBJ2-7, with D perhaps matching TRBD1 or TRBD2 (6 bases each). The V end lost 3 bases, the J end lost 3 bases, and 15 bases lay between the germline ends. The germline V gene encodes CDR1 SGHTA and CDR2 FQGNSA. The CDR3 has 15 amino acids. DNA of the CDR3: TGTGCCAGCAGCTTTTACGGGGGCAGGGGCTACGAGCAGTACTTC. This translates into CASSFYGGRGYEQYF.